The clone carrying this TCR beta chain was recorded many times. A TCRbeta library incorporating unique molecular identifiers was prepared. TCRdb reprocessed the PCR reads via MiXCR and lists one record per CDR3 protein. The table lists 200,000 to 300,000 distinct CDR3 sequences, around 12% of them singletons, with roughly 2.6% in the top ten. The record originates from a study of T-cell reconstitution after alpha-beta-depleted transplantation in children. The CDR3 has 17 amino acids. J gave up 7 bases and V 6 bases, and 14 bases lay outside the gene matches. The source material was PBMCs from the stem cell graft donor, sampled from the stem cell graft. This clonotype was obtained from a human donor who donated a stem cell graft to a child with acute lymphoblastic leukemia. The chain recombines TRBV12-3 or TRBV12-4 with TRBJ2-7, with TRBD2 matching over 14 bases. CDR3: CASRRLAGGPRFMEQYF. The DNA for the CDR3 is TGTGCCAGCAGACGACTAGCGGGAGGGCCCCGGTTCATGGAGCAGTACTTC.